This is a list of T cell receptor beta chains from one sample in a study of blood T cells in healthy people across ages. Each CDR3 protein is one row after TCRdb ran MiXCR on the 5' RACE reads. This table has around 1.5 million distinct CDR3 sequences, approximately 59% appearing once. Sample: blood. The receptor set was obtained from a man aged 18 to 30 in good health. Both conserved end residues are part of each CDR3. The D gene is left open where the match is weak. Clone size, where shown, is once, few, many, or a class for clones that have expanded.

D gene: NA
J gene: TRBJ2-1
V gene: TRBV6-2/TRBV6-3
clone size: NA
CDR3 protein: CASSYRWGGGLTYNEQFF
CDR3 DNA: TGTGCCAGCAGTTACCGCTGGGGAGGCGGATTGACCTACAATGAGCAGTTCTTC

D gene: TRBD1
J gene: TRBJ2-7
V gene: TRBV10-3
clone size: few
CDR3 protein: CAISEGDSHYEQYF
CDR3 DNA: TGTGCCATCAGTGAGGGGGACAGTCACTACGAGCAGTACTTC

D gene: NA
J gene: TRBJ2-4
V gene: TRBV10-3
clone size: NA
CDR3 protein: CAISDQADKNIQYF
CDR3 DNA: TGTGCCATCAGTGATCAGGCGGACAAAAACATTCAGTACTTC

D gene: NA
J gene: TRBJ1-2
V gene: TRBV20-1
clone size: NA
CDR3 protein: CSARGPRYGYTF
CDR3 DNA: TGCAGTGCTAGAGGTCCTCGGTATGGCTACACCTTC

D gene: NA
J gene: TRBJ2-7
V gene: TRBV29-1
clone size: many
CDR3 protein: CSVLDSLLGYEQYF
CDR3 DNA: TGCAGCGTACTAGACAGTTTGCTCGGGTACGAGCAGTACTTC

D gene: NA
J gene: TRBJ2-1
V gene: TRBV29-1
clone size: many
CDR3 protein: CAGQDVGEQFF
CDR3 DNA: TGCGCGGGGCAGGACGTCGGTGAGCAGTTCTTC

D gene: TRBD2
J gene: TRBJ2-5
V gene: TRBV6-2/TRBV6-3
clone size: few
CDR3 protein: CASSPGNRSGKETQYF
CDR3 DNA: TGTGCCAGCAGTCCCGGAAACCGCAGCGGGAAAGAGACCCAGTACTTC

D gene: TRBD2
J gene: TRBJ2-1
V gene: TRBV3-1
clone size: many
CDR3 protein: CASSQVGGGYNEQFF
CDR3 DNA: TGCGCCAGCAGCCAAGTGGGGGGGGGTTACAATGAGCAGTTCTTC

D gene: NA
J gene: TRBJ1-3
V gene: TRBV2
clone size: NA
CDR3 protein: CASSETVVRGNTIYF
CDR3 DNA: TGTGCCAGCAGTGAGACTGTAGTTCGTGGAAACACCATATATTTT

D gene: TRBD1
J gene: TRBJ1-2
V gene: TRBV27
clone size: NA
CDR3 protein: CASSVSPTGNYGYTF
CDR3 DNA: TGTGCCAGCAGTGTCTCTCCGACAGGGAACTATGGCTACACCTTC

D gene: NA
J gene: TRBJ1-1
V gene: TRBV20-1
clone size: NA
CDR3 protein: CSATRGRGAAFF
CDR3 DNA: TGCAGTGCTACGCGAGGGAGGGGCGCTGCTTTCTTT

D gene: NA
J gene: TRBJ1-2
V gene: TRBV20-1
clone size: few
CDR3 protein: CSARDNSVTYGYTF
CDR3 DNA: TGCAGTGCTAGAGACAACAGCGTTACCTATGGCTACACCTTC

D gene: NA
J gene: TRBJ2-3
V gene: TRBV20-1
clone size: few
CDR3 protein: CSARDLAGPTQYF
CDR3 DNA: TGCAGTGCTAGAGATCTCGCGGGCCCTACGCAGTATTTT

D gene: NA
J gene: TRBJ2-5
V gene: TRBV14
clone size: few
CDR3 protein: CASSQERGRAQYF
CDR3 DNA: TGTGCCAGCAGCCAAGAAAGGGGGAGAGCCCAGTACTTC

D gene: NA
J gene: TRBJ1-2
V gene: TRBV7-2
clone size: few
CDR3 protein: CASSSLSRAGTNYGYTF
CDR3 DNA: TGTGCCAGCAGCTCCCTCTCCAGGGCAGGGACTAACTATGGCTACACCTTC

D gene: NA
J gene: TRBJ2-5
V gene: TRBV12-3/TRBV12-4
clone size: NA
CDR3 protein: CASSFEEPPYNEQYF
CDR3 DNA: TGTGCCAGCAGTTTTGAGGAGCCGCCCTACAATGAGCAGTACTTC

D gene: NA
J gene: TRBJ1-2
V gene: TRBV12-3/TRBV12-4
clone size: few
CDR3 protein: CASSTPGAGDNYGYTF
CDR3 DNA: TGTGCCAGCAGTACCCCAGGGGCAGGCGACAACTATGGCTACACCTTC

D gene: NA
J gene: TRBJ1-4
V gene: TRBV6-1
clone size: NA
CDR3 protein: CASSEVQGTNEKLFF
CDR3 DNA: TGTGCCAGCAGTGAAGTACAGGGAACTAATGAAAAACTGTTTTTT

D gene: NA
J gene: TRBJ2-6
V gene: TRBV28
clone size: NA
CDR3 protein: CASSLGFIFGAYSGANVLTF
CDR3 DNA: TGTGCCAGCAGTTTGGGGTTTATCTTCGGGGCCTACTCTGGGGCCAACGTCCTGACTTTC

D gene: NA
J gene: TRBJ1-1
V gene: TRBV5-1
clone size: few
CDR3 protein: CASSATNRARNTEAFF
CDR3 DNA: TGCGCCAGCAGCGCAACCAACAGGGCACGGAACACTGAAGCTTTCTTT

D gene: NA
J gene: TRBJ2-5
V gene: TRBV29-1
clone size: once
CDR3 protein: CSVAGRTSETQYF
CDR3 DNA: TGCAGCGTAGCAGGACGCACGAGCGAGACCCAGTACTTC

D gene: NA
J gene: TRBJ1-1
V gene: TRBV4-1
clone size: NA
CDR3 protein: CASTIDRMNTEAFF
CDR3 DNA: TGCGCCAGCACCATTGACAGGATGAACACTGAAGCTTTCTTT

D gene: TRBD2
J gene: TRBJ2-3
V gene: TRBV4-2
clone size: NA
CDR3 protein: CASSPAGLAGEDTQYF
CDR3 DNA: TGTGCCAGCAGCCCGGCCGGGCTAGCGGGAGAAGATACGCAGTATTTT

D gene: NA
J gene: TRBJ1-4
V gene: TRBV15
clone size: NA
CDR3 protein: CATSRDWGTNEKLFF
CDR3 DNA: TGTGCCACCAGCAGAGATTGGGGGACTAATGAAAAACTGTTTTTT

D gene: NA
J gene: TRBJ1-1
V gene: TRBV4-1
clone size: NA
CDR3 protein: CASSQPAGSWNTEAFF
CDR3 DNA: TGCGCCAGCAGCCAACCCGCAGGGTCGTGGAACACTGAAGCTTTCTTT

D gene: NA
J gene: TRBJ2-1
V gene: TRBV11-2
clone size: NA
CDR3 protein: CASGLDPTNEQFF
CDR3 DNA: TGTGCCAGCGGCCTCGATCCCACCAATGAGCAGTTCTTC

D gene: NA
J gene: TRBJ2-2
V gene: TRBV14
clone size: NA
CDR3 protein: CASSQELTGELFF
CDR3 DNA: TGTGCCAGCAGCCAAGAGCTAACCGGGGAGCTGTTTTTT

D gene: NA
J gene: TRBJ1-2
V gene: TRBV20-1
clone size: NA
CDR3 protein: CSAKAVRDGYTF
CDR3 DNA: TGCAGTGCTAAGGCAGTTAGGGATGGCTACACCTTC

D gene: NA
J gene: TRBJ2-5
V gene: TRBV7-6
clone size: NA
CDR3 protein: CASSFNKQETQYF
CDR3 DNA: TGTGCCAGCAGCTTTAACAAGCAAGAGACCCAGTACTTC

D gene: TRBD1
J gene: TRBJ1-2
V gene: TRBV2
clone size: few
CDR3 protein: CASSDQGGGYGYTF
CDR3 DNA: TGTGCCAGCAGTGATCAAGGGGGCGGCTATGGCTACACCTTC

D gene: NA
J gene: TRBJ1-2
V gene: TRBV4-1
clone size: NA
CDR3 protein: CASSQDISVYGYTF
CDR3 DNA: TGCGCCAGCAGCCAAGATATCTCGGTCTATGGCTACACCTTC

D gene: NA
J gene: TRBJ1-1
V gene: TRBV18
clone size: NA
CDR3 protein: CASSPHTDFEAFF
CDR3 DNA: TGTGCCAGCTCACCACATACAGATTTTGAAGCTTTCTTT

D gene: NA
J gene: TRBJ1-1
V gene: TRBV9
clone size: NA
CDR3 protein: CASSDATEAFF
CDR3 DNA: TGTGCCAGCAGCGATGCCACTGAAGCTTTCTTT

D gene: TRBD1
J gene: TRBJ2-7
V gene: TRBV6-1
clone size: once
CDR3 protein: CASSAFLGQAYEQYF
CDR3 DNA: TGTGCCAGCAGTGCTTTCCTGGGACAGGCCTACGAGCAGTACTTC

D gene: TRBD2
J gene: TRBJ2-4
V gene: TRBV6-6
clone size: NA
CDR3 protein: CASSHGVGGKENIQYF
CDR3 DNA: TGTGCCAGCAGTCATGGGGTGGGGGGGAAGGAAAACATTCAGTACTTC

D gene: TRBD1
J gene: TRBJ2-1
V gene: TRBV7-2
clone size: NA
CDR3 protein: CASSRDSSIYNEQFF
CDR3 DNA: TGTGCCAGCAGCCGGGACAGCTCAATCTACAATGAGCAGTTCTTC

D gene: TRBD2
J gene: TRBJ2-7
V gene: TRBV27
clone size: NA
CDR3 protein: CASSFGTSGYYEQYF
CDR3 DNA: TGTGCCAGCAGTTTTGGGACTAGTGGGTACTACGAGCAGTACTTC

D gene: TRBD2
J gene: TRBJ2-5
V gene: TRBV2
clone size: NA
CDR3 protein: CASSEGGGAGETQYF
CDR3 DNA: TGTGCCAGCAGTGAAGGCGGGGGGGCAGGAGAGACCCAGTACTTC

D gene: NA
J gene: TRBJ1-1
V gene: TRBV20-1
clone size: once
CDR3 protein: CSARFQGFNTEAFF
CDR3 DNA: TGCAGTGCTAGATTTCAGGGATTTAACACTGAAGCTTTCTTT

D gene: NA
J gene: TRBJ2-1
V gene: TRBV20-1
clone size: NA
CDR3 protein: CSAKRTGSSYNEQFF
CDR3 DNA: TGCAGTGCTAAAAGGACCGGGAGCTCCTACAATGAGCAGTTCTTC

D gene: NA
J gene: TRBJ1-5
V gene: TRBV12-3/TRBV12-4
clone size: NA
CDR3 protein: CASRDSLIQPQHF
CDR3 DNA: TGTGCCAGCAGGGACAGTTTAATTCAGCCCCAGCATTTT

D gene: NA
J gene: TRBJ2-5
V gene: TRBV2
clone size: NA
CDR3 protein: CASSGLDGEETQYF
CDR3 DNA: TGTGCCAGCAGTGGGCTGGACGGGGAGGAGACCCAGTACTTC